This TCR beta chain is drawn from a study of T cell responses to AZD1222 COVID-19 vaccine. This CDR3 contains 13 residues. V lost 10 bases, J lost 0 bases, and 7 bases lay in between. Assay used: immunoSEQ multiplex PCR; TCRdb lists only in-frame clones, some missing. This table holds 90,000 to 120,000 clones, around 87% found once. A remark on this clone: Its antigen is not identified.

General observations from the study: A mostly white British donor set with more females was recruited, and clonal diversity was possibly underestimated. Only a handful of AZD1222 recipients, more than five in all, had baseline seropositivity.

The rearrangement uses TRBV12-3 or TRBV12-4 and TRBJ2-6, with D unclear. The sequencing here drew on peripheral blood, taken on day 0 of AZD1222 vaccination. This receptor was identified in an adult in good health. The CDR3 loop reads CANRRSGANVLTF. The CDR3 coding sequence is TGTGCCAACAGACGCTCTGGGGCCAACGTCCTGACTTTC.